This is a list of T cell receptor beta chains from one sample in a study of blood T cell repertoires in COVID-19. This table comes from immunoSEQ multiplex PCR, and its TCRdb copy is limited to in-frame clones, with some not included. The table lists over 150,000 clones, about 80% of them singletons. The specimen sequenced was PBMCs or T cells enriched from blood (not recorded which). Receptors originate from a man between 40 and 49 years old who had recovered from COVID-19. CDR3s include the opening cysteine and the closing phenylalanine or tryptophan. Fields, in order: J gene, D gene, V gene, clone size, CDR3 DNA, CDR3 protein. A D gene is named only where the DNA matches it firmly. Rows give clone size only sometimes, using once, few, many, or a class for an expanded clone.

j_call: TRBJ2-1
d_call: NA
v_call: TRBV5-1
clone_size: NA
cdr3_nt: TGCGCCAGCAGCTTCTTAGACAGCTACAATGAGCAGTTCTTC
cdr3_aa: CASSFLDSYNEQFF

j_call: TRBJ1-1
d_call: TRBD1
v_call: TRBV28
clone_size: NA
cdr3_nt: TGTGCCAGCAGACCCTGGACAGGGGTCCTCATGAACACTGAAGCTTTCTTT
cdr3_aa: CASRPWTGVLMNTEAFF

j_call: TRBJ1-2
d_call: TRBD1
v_call: TRBV18
clone_size: NA
cdr3_nt: TGTGCCAGCTCACAGACAGGGAATAGGATTTATGGCTACACCTTC
cdr3_aa: CASSQTGNRIYGYTF

j_call: TRBJ1-6
d_call: NA
v_call: TRBV3-1/TRBV3-2
clone_size: NA
cdr3_nt: TGTGCCAGCAGCCAAGTCAGGAATTCACCCCTCCACTTT
cdr3_aa: CASSQVRNSPLHF

j_call: TRBJ2-3
d_call: NA
v_call: TRBV2
clone_size: NA
cdr3_nt: TGTGCCAGCAGGGTCGACAGGATCACAGATACGCAGTATTTT
cdr3_aa: CASRVDRITDTQYF

j_call: TRBJ2-2
d_call: TRBD1
v_call: TRBV4-1
clone_size: NA
cdr3_nt: TGCGCCAGCAGTCAGGACAGGTGGGTCGGCGGGCTGTTTTTT
cdr3_aa: CASSQDRWVGGLFF

j_call: TRBJ1-2
d_call: NA
v_call: TRBV5-1
clone_size: NA
cdr3_nt: TGCGCCAGCAGCTTGGACCCACTAGCAGACTATGGCTACACCTTC
cdr3_aa: CASSLDPLADYGYTF

j_call: TRBJ2-7
d_call: TRBD1
v_call: TRBV27
clone_size: NA
cdr3_nt: TGTGCCAGCAGTTTAAACAGGGGTGCCTACGAGCAGTACTTC
cdr3_aa: CASSLNRGAYEQYF

j_call: TRBJ2-7
d_call: TRBD1
v_call: TRBV19
clone_size: NA
cdr3_nt: TGTGCCAGTAGTATAAGGCTCTGGGCAGGGGGTTCCTACGAGCAGTACTTC
cdr3_aa: CASSIRLWAGGSYEQYF

j_call: TRBJ2-1
d_call: TRBD2
v_call: TRBV10-3
clone_size: NA
cdr3_nt: TGTGCCATCACCTCTAGGAGCGGGGGGGCCAACAATGAGCAGTTCTTC
cdr3_aa: CAITSRSGGANNEQFF

j_call: TRBJ2-2
d_call: NA
v_call: TRBV4-1
clone_size: NA
cdr3_nt: TGCGCCAGCAGCCAATCACCCGGGTTTCGGCGGGGCAGCGGGGAGCTGTTTTTT
cdr3_aa: CASSQSPGFRRGSGELFF

j_call: TRBJ1-2
d_call: NA
v_call: TRBV4-3
clone_size: once
cdr3_nt: TGCGCCAGCAGCCAGGGAATAGACAGCGTCTATGGCTACACCTTC
cdr3_aa: CASSQGIDSVYGYTF

j_call: TRBJ2-7
d_call: TRBD1
v_call: TRBV2
clone_size: NA
cdr3_nt: TGTGCCAGCAGTGGGCCAGGGGGCAACGAGCAGTACTTC
cdr3_aa: CASSGPGGNEQYF

j_call: TRBJ1-2
d_call: TRBD1
v_call: TRBV5-1
clone_size: NA
cdr3_nt: TGCGCCAGCAACCGGGACAGGGACTATGGCTACACCTTC
cdr3_aa: CASNRDRDYGYTF

j_call: TRBJ2-2
d_call: TRBD1
v_call: TRBV6-5
clone_size: NA
cdr3_nt: TGTGCCAGCAGACCCACAGGGGCGAACACCGGGGAGCTGTTTTTT
cdr3_aa: CASRPTGANTGELFF

j_call: TRBJ1-3
d_call: NA
v_call: TRBV5-1
clone_size: few
cdr3_nt: TGCGCCAGCAGCTTGGAATTCTCGGAGGGCGGAAACACCATATATTTT
cdr3_aa: CASSLEFSEGGNTIYF

j_call: TRBJ2-7
d_call: TRBD2
v_call: TRBV20-1
clone_size: NA
cdr3_nt: TGCAGTGCTAGTCCGCTAGCGGGAGCCGGGGGGCAGTACTTC
cdr3_aa: CSASPLAGAGGQYF

j_call: TRBJ1-6
d_call: TRBD1
v_call: TRBV27
clone_size: NA
cdr3_nt: TGTGCCAGCAGGCCCGGACAGGGTGGGAATTCACCCCTCCACTTT
cdr3_aa: CASRPGQGGNSPLHF